This passage covers 5 T cell receptor beta chains from one sample sequenced in a study of metastatic and nonmetastatic thyroid tumors. TCRdb reprocessed the PCR reads via MiXCR. The sample lists about 30,000 clones; almost 30% were seen once. Until they underwent thyroid surgery, no patient had received any treatment. The sequenced sample consisted of blood. The receptors were gathered from a female donor with papillary thyroid cancer or a benign thyroid nodule (not recorded which). Some clones in this sample may be carry-over from other donors' samples.

This clone was counted a few times. The chain joins TRBV6-1 to TRBJ2-1; D call uncertain. The germline V and J ends were trimmed by 8 bases and 4 bases, with 12 bases remaining between them. The CDR3 is 13 amino acids. Looked up from germline, CDR1 is MNHNS and CDR2 is SASEGT. CDR3 sequence reads: CASAIPPYNEQFF. For the CDR3, the DNA is TGTGCCAGCGCAATCCCACCTTACAATGAGCAGTTCTTC.

The chain links TRBV6-6 to TRBJ2-7; TRBD1 might be the D (5 bases). This CDR3 is built from 14 residues. The germline V gene encodes CDR1 MNHNY and CDR2 SVGAGI (reference sequence). V lost 0 bases, J lost 3 bases, and 9 bases lay in between. The DNA for the CDR3 is TGTGCCAGCAGTTACTCGAAGGGGTACTACGAGCAGTACTTC. This sequence encodes CASSYSKGYYEQYF.

This chain links TRBV2 with TRBJ2-7; 7 bases are shared with TRBD2. There are 12 residues in the CDR3. CDR1 and CDR2 from the germline V gene are SNHLY and FYNNEI. Trimming at V came to 1 base and at J to 7 bases, leaving 1 base not matched to a gene. The CDR3 region has the DNA TGTGCCAGCAGTGAAGGGGGAGGGGAGCAGTACTTC. Encoded protein: CASSEGGGEQYF.

This clone was seen more than once but under ten times. V and J are TRBV28 and TRBJ2-7; D call uncertain. The CDR3 has 13 amino acids. Trimming took 5 bases from V and 7 from J, leaving 15 bases between them. CDR1 is MDHEN and CDR2 is SYDVKM in the germline V gene. The CDR3 loop is CASSLQSYGEQYF. The CDR3 coding sequence is TGTGCCAGCAGTCTACAATCTTACGGGGAGCAGTACTTC.

This chain joins TRBV5-1 and TRBJ2-3, with a weak D call TRBD2 (5 bases). The CDR3 has 14 amino acids. Germline lookup yields CDR1 SGHRS and CDR2 YFSETQ. V dropped 6 bases and J dropped 2 bases, with 13 bases sitting between them. The CDR3 loop is CASTSGSSTDTQYF. CDR3 coding DNA: TGCGCCAGCACGAGCGGCTCCTCCACAGATACGCAGTATTTT.